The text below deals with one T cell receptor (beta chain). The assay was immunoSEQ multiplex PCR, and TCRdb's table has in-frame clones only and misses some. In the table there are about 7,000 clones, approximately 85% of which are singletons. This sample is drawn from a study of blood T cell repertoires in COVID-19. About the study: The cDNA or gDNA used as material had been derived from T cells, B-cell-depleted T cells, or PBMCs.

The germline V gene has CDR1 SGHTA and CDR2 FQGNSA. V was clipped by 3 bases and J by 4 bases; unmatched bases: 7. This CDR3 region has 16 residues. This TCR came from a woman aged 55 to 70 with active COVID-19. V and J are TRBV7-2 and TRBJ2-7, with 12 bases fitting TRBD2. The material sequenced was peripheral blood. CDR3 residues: CASSLGLAGPRYEQYF. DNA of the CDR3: TGTGCCAGCAGCTTGGGACTAGCGGGCCCTCGTTACGAGCAGTACTTC.